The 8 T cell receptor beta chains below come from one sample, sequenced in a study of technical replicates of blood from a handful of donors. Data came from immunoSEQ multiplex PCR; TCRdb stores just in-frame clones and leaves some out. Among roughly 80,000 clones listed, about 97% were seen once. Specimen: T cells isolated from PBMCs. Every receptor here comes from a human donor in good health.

The DNA of the CDR3 is TGTGCCAGCAGCTCATTGGGACTAGCGGGGGGGCCAGGAAAGACCCAGTACTTC. This sequence encodes CASSSLGLAGGPGKTQYF. J is TRBJ2-5 and V is TRBV11-3; 16 positions match TRBD2. The germline gives CDR1 SGHNT, CDR2 YENEEA. V dropped 4 bases and J dropped 6; count of bases not matched to a gene: 11. CDR3 length: 18 amino acids.

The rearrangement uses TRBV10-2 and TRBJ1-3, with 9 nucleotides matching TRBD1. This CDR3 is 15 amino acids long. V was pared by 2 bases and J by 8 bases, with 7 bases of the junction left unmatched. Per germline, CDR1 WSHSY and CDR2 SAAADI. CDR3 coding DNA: TGCGCCAGCAGTGAGACCAACAGGGGGCTGGACACCATATATTTT. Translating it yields CASSETNRGLDTIYF.

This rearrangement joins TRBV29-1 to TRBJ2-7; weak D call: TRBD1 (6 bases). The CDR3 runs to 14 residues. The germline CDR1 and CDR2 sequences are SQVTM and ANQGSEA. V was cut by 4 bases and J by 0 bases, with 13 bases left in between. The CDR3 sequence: CSVVGQGSSYEQYF. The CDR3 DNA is TGCAGCGTTGTAGGTCAGGGGAGCTCCTACGAGCAGTACTTC.

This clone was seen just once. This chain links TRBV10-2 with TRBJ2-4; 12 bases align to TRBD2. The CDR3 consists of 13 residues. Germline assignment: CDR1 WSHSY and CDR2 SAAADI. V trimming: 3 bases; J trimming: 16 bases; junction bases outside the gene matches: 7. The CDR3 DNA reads TGCGCCAGCAGTGATCGGGCTAGCGGGAGGGAATACTTC. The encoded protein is CASSDRASGREYF.

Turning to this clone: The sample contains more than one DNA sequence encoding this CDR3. The CDR3 spells CASSFREDQPQHF. CDR3 DNA sequence: TGTGCCAGCAGTTTTCGGGAGGATCAGCCCCAGCATTTT. The rearrangement joins TRBV27 to TRBJ1-5; D not resolved. This CDR3 is 13 amino acids long. V was shortened by 3 bases and J by 5 bases, with 8 bases between the two germline ends. Germline-derived CDR1 and CDR2 are MNHEY and SMNVEV (reference sequence).

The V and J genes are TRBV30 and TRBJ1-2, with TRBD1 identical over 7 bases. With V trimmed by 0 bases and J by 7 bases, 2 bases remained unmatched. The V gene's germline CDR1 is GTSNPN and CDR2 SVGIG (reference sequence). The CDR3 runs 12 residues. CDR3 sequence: CAWSVRGPGYTF. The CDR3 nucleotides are TGTGCCTGGAGTGTAAGGGGGCCTGGCTACACCTTC.

The CDR3 loop is CASTTGGSDTQYF. The CDR3 DNA is TGCGCCAGCACAACGGGAGGGTCAGATACGCAGTATTTT. V usage is TRBV10-2 and J usage is TRBJ2-3, with TRBD2 identical over 8 bases. V shed 7 bases and J 4 bases; nucleotides not matched to a gene: 4. The germline CDR1 and CDR2 sequences are WSHSY and SAAADI. The CDR3 has 13 amino acids.

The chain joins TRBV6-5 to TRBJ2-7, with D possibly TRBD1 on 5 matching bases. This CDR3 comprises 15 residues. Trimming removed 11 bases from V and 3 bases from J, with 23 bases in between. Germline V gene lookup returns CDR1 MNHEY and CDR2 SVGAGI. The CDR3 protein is CASFGRGAGNYEQYF. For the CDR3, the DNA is TGTGCCTCCTTCGGTAGGGGCGCTGGGAACTACGAGCAGTACTTC.